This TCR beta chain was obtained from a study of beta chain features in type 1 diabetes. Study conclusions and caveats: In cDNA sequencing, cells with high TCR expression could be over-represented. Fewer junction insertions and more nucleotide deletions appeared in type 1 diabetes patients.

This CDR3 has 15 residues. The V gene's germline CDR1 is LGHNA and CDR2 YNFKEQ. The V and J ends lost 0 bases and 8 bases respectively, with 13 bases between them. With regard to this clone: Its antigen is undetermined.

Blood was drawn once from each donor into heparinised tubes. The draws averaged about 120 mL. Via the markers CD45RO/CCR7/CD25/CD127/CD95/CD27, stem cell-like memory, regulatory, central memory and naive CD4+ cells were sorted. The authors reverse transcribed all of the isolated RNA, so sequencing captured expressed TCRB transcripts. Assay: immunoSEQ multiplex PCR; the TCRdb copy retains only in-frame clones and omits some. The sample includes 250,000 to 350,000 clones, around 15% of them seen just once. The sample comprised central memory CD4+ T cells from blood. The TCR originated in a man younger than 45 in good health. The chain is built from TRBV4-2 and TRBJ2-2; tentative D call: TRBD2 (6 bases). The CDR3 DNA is TGTGCCAGCAGCCAAGATGCGGGGTTTTTGGGGGAGCTGTTTTTT. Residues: CASSQDAGFLGELFF.